These T cell receptor beta chains were read from a single sample in a study of T cell repertoires in cytomegalovirus infection. TCRdb ran MiXCR on the reads and lists one entry per CDR3 protein. The sample gives about 330,000 distinct CDR3 sequences, approximately 30% of which show up once; about 13% is in the top ten. The antigens for these receptors are not known. Sequences were derived from cultured PBMCs, sampled from culture after CMV antigen stimulation. Source of these receptors: a human donor in good health (CMV status not recorded). Some clones in this sample may be carry-over from other donors' samples. Both conserved end residues are part of each CDR3. The order of the fields is clone size, J gene, V gene, D gene, CDR3 DNA, CDR3 protein. A D gene is named only where the DNA matches it firmly. Where a row states a size, it is once, few, many or the class of an expanded clone; other rows omit it.

size: few; J: TRBJ2-7; V: TRBV5-4; D: TRBD1; DNA: TGTGCCAGCACGTTACAGGGGAGCTCCTACGAGCAGTACTTC; CDR3: CASTLQGSSYEQYF
size: .; J: TRBJ2-1; V: TRBV2; D: .; DNA: TGTGCCAGCGGGCCTAGGGGGAATGAGCAGTTCTTC; CDR3: CASGPRGNEQFF
size: .; J: TRBJ2-1; V: TRBV6-8; D: .; DNA: TGTGCCAGCACCCCGGAACCGTCCAATGAGCAGTTCTTC; CDR3: CASTPEPSNEQFF
size: .; J: TRBJ1-5; V: TRBV2; D: .; DNA: TGTGCCAGCGCGTACCGACATCGCAATCAGCCCCAGCATTTT; CDR3: CASAYRHRNQPQHF
size: once; J: TRBJ2-2; V: TRBV15; D: .; DNA: TGTGCCACCGGGCGCACCGGGGAGCTGTTTTTT; CDR3: CATGRTGELFF
size: once; J: TRBJ2-5; V: TRBV11-2; D: .; DNA: TGTGCCAGCAGCAGGGCCTTGTTTGGTGAGACCCAGTACTTC; CDR3: CASSRALFGETQYF
size: once; J: TRBJ2-2; V: TRBV2; D: TRBD1; DNA: TGTGCCAGCAGCGAACAGGGGGCGCCGACCGGGGAGCTGTTTTTT; CDR3: CASSEQGAPTGELFF
size: many; J: TRBJ1-1; V: TRBV12-3/TRBV12-4; D: TRBD1; DNA: TGTGCCAGCAGCCCAGGGGGGTCCATGAACACTGAAGCTTTCTTT; CDR3: CASSPGGSMNTEAFF
size: few; J: TRBJ2-5; V: TRBV11-2; D: TRBD2; DNA: TGTGCCAGCAGCTTAGAAGGTCCAGCGGGAGTGGTCCAAGAGACCCAGTACTTC; CDR3: CASSLEGPAGVVQETQYF
size: few; J: TRBJ1-5; V: TRBV28; D: .; DNA: TGTGCCAGCAGTTTATGGGACAATAGCAATCAGCCCCAGCATTTT; CDR3: CASSLWDNSNQPQHF
size: .; J: TRBJ1-1; V: TRBV18; D: .; DNA: TGTGCCAGCTCACCATCACAACACACTGAAGCTTTCTTT; CDR3: CASSPSQHTEAFF
size: few; J: TRBJ1-1; V: TRBV6-5; D: TRBD1; DNA: TGTGCCAGCAGTTACTCTCGACAGGGATGGTCTGAAGCTTTCTTT; CDR3: CASSYSRQGWSEAFF
size: few; J: TRBJ2-5; V: TRBV7-2; D: .; DNA: TGTGCCAGCAGCTTAGTATCCGTGGGGGAGACCCAGTACTTC; CDR3: CASSLVSVGETQYF
size: few; J: TRBJ2-2; V: TRBV11-2; D: .; DNA: TGTGCCAGCAGCCCCAACCGGTTCAGGGCGAACACCGGGGAGCTGTTTTTT; CDR3: CASSPNRFRANTGELFF
size: .; J: TRBJ1-4; V: TRBV7-6; D: .; DNA: TGTGCCATAGGAGGGCTGGCTAATGAAAAACTGTTTTTT; CDR3: CAIGGLANEKLFF
size: .; J: TRBJ2-7; V: TRBV6-2/TRBV6-3; D: .; DNA: TGTGCCAGCAGCACGCAACCTGGACCCTACGAGCAGTACTTC; CDR3: CASSTQPGPYEQYF
size: few; J: TRBJ2-1; V: TRBV5-1; D: .; DNA: TGCGCCAGCAGCCCTACCGGATTAGGACGCTATGAGCAGTTCTTC; CDR3: CASSPTGLGRYEQFF
size: .; J: TRBJ1-3; V: TRBV6-6; D: .; DNA: TGTGCCAGCAGTTACGGGGGGCCGAGCTCTGGAAACACCATATATTTT; CDR3: CASSYGGPSSGNTIYF
size: few; J: TRBJ1-1; V: TRBV14; D: .; DNA: TGTGCCAGCAGCCAAGTCGCAACCTACGGGACTGAAGCTTTCTTT; CDR3: CASSQVATYGTEAFF
size: few; J: TRBJ2-2; V: TRBV7-2; D: .; DNA: TGTGCCAGCAGCCTAGATAAAGTCGCGAACACCGGGGAGCTGTTTTTT; CDR3: CASSLDKVANTGELFF
size: many; J: TRBJ2-7; V: TRBV6-1; D: TRBD1; DNA: TGTGCCAGCACTCGTGACCGGGACAGGGGGACGTCCCGTCACTACGAGCAGTACTTC; CDR3: CASTRDRDRGTSRHYEQYF
size: once; J: TRBJ2-1; V: TRBV2; D: TRBD2; DNA: TGTGCCAGCAGGCACCCCCAGACCGGGACTAGCGGTCTAAATGAGCAGTTCTTC; CDR3: CASRHPQTGTSGLNEQFF
size: many; J: TRBJ2-1; V: TRBV7-2; D: TRBD1; DNA: TGTGCCAGCAGCTTAACAGGGGGCGCTTTCAATGAGCAGTTCTTC; CDR3: CASSLTGGAFNEQFF
size: few; J: TRBJ1-5; V: TRBV11-3; D: .; DNA: TGTGCCAGCAGCTTAGATGGTAGTGGACTCAATCAGCCCCAGCATTTT; CDR3: CASSLDGSGLNQPQHF
size: few; J: TRBJ1-1; V: TRBV7-2; D: .; DNA: TGTGCCAGCAGCTTTTTTACGTCGAACACTGAAGCTTTCTTT; CDR3: CASSFFTSNTEAFF
size: once; J: TRBJ1-5; V: TRBV30; D: TRBD1; DNA: TGTGCCTGGCAAGCAGGGGGCGGTCAGCCCCAGCATTTT; CDR3: CAWQAGGGQPQHF
size: .; J: TRBJ2-2; V: TRBV27; D: .; DNA: TGTGCCGCGGGGCCGAACACCGGGGAGCTGTTTTTT; CDR3: CAAGPNTGELFF
size: few; J: TRBJ2-3; V: TRBV4-1; D: TRBD2; DNA: TGCGCCAGCAGCCGACCCCCCAGGCCCCCCAGCGGGAGGGGGGCGGATACGCAGTATTTT; CDR3: CASSRPPRPPSGRGADTQYF
size: .; J: TRBJ2-5; V: TRBV28; D: TRBD2; DNA: TGTGCCAGCAGTGAGAGACTAGCAGCCCAAGAGACCCAGTACTTC; CDR3: CASSERLAAQETQYF
size: .; J: TRBJ2-3; V: TRBV7-2; D: TRBD1; DNA: TGTGCCAGCAGCTTCCAAACAGGGGGGAATACAGATACGCAGTATTTT; CDR3: CASSFQTGGNTDTQYF
size: few; J: TRBJ2-1; V: TRBV20-1; D: TRBD2; DNA: TGCAGTGCTGGAATAGCGGGGAGCTCCTACAATGAGCAGTTCTTC; CDR3: CSAGIAGSSYNEQFF
size: few; J: TRBJ1-6; V: TRBV7-2; D: TRBD1; DNA: TGTGCCAGCAGCTTAGACAGGGGGCTTAGTCCACCCCTCCACTTT; CDR3: CASSLDRGLSPPLHF
size: few; J: TRBJ1-2; V: TRBV11-3; D: TRBD1; DNA: TGTGCCAGCAGCCCTAGACAGGGAGTAGGGTATGGCTACACCTTC; CDR3: CASSPRQGVGYGYTF
size: many; J: TRBJ2-5; V: TRBV7-3; D: TRBD2; DNA: TGTGCCAGCAGCCCGACTAGCGGAGTTCAAGAGACCCAGTACTTC; CDR3: CASSPTSGVQETQYF
size: .; J: TRBJ1-1; V: TRBV28; D: .; DNA: TGTGCCAGCAGTTTATTTGCAGGGGACACTGAAGCTTTCTTT; CDR3: CASSLFAGDTEAFF
size: .; J: TRBJ2-3; V: TRBV20-1; D: TRBD2; DNA: TGCAGTGCTGGGATTCTAGCGGGAGATTCAGATACGCAGTATTTT; CDR3: CSAGILAGDSDTQYF
size: .; J: TRBJ2-3; V: TRBV19; D: .; DNA: TGTGCCAGTAGTAACCCCCGGGACGGTCGTGATACGCAGTATTTT; CDR3: CASSNPRDGRDTQYF
size: .; J: TRBJ2-2; V: TRBV7-2; D: .; DNA: TGTGCCAGCAGCTTACGGTTATCGGAAACCGGGGAGCTGTTTTTT; CDR3: CASSLRLSETGELFF
size: .; J: TRBJ1-2; V: TRBV7-2; D: .; DNA: TGTGCCAGCAGCTTATACAGGTCGCGAGGCTACACCTTC; CDR3: CASSLYRSRGYTF
size: once; J: TRBJ1-1; V: TRBV12-3/TRBV12-4; D: .; DNA: TGTGCCAGCAGTTTATCGGCAGGGGCCAACACTGAAGCTTTCTTT; CDR3: CASSLSAGANTEAFF
size: once; J: TRBJ2-3; V: TRBV27; D: .; DNA: TGTGCCAGCAGTTTATCCTACCGCACAGATACGCAGTATTTT; CDR3: CASSLSYRTDTQYF
size: many; J: TRBJ2-1; V: TRBV7-2; D: TRBD2; DNA: TGTGCCAGCAGCGGATCTAGCGGGAGTTACAATGAGCAGTTCTTC; CDR3: CASSGSSGSYNEQFF
size: .; J: TRBJ1-6; V: TRBV28; D: TRBD1; DNA: TGTGCCAGCAGCACAGGGGGCGATAATTCACCCCTCCACTTT; CDR3: CASSTGGDNSPLHF
size: few; J: TRBJ2-5; V: TRBV4-3; D: TRBD2; DNA: TGCGCCAGCAGCCCCGGGCTAGCGGGGCTCGAGACCCAGTACTTC; CDR3: CASSPGLAGLETQYF
size: .; J: TRBJ2-7; V: TRBV7-9; D: .; DNA: TGTGCCAGCAGCGGATCCGGGACACATTACGAGCAGTACTTC; CDR3: CASSGSGTHYEQYF
size: many; J: TRBJ2-7; V: TRBV7-6; D: .; DNA: TGTGCCAGCAGCTTACTACGCCAGGGAAGCTCCTACGAGCAGTACTTC; CDR3: CASSLLRQGSSYEQYF
size: few; J: TRBJ2-5; V: TRBV7-2; D: TRBD1; DNA: TGTGCCAGCAGCTTAGGGGGGACAGGTTTACAAGAGACCCAGTACTTC; CDR3: CASSLGGTGLQETQYF